The 15 T cell receptor beta chains below were found in one sample sequenced in a study of shared clonotypes between healthy human individuals. Here immunoSEQ multiplex PCR was the method, and the copy in TCRdb shows in-frame clones only, minus some. This sample has roughly 1,600,000 clones, with approximately 98.5% found just once. What was sequenced was naive CD4+ T cells sorted from blood. Subset here: CD45RA+ positively selected. The receptors were gathered from a young man in good health.

This chain joins TRBV7-2 and TRBJ2-2, with D hard to call. The V gene's germline CDR1 is SGHTA and CDR2 FQGNSA. V gave up 5 bases and J gave up 6 bases, with 16 bases separating them. The CDR3 spans 15 residues. The CDR3 region is CASSHQDRSAGELFF. The CDR3 nucleotides read TGTGCCAGCAGCCACCAGGACCGGTCCGCCGGGGAGCTGTTTTTT.

The chain links TRBV2 to TRBJ1-1, with 7 bases identical to TRBD1. V shed 7 bases, J shed 4 bases, and the junction held 3 bases outside the gene matches. Germline CDR1 is SNHLY and CDR2 is FYNNEI. This CDR3 is built from 12 residues. In DNA form, the CDR3 reads TGTGCCAGCAAGGACAGGAGCACTGAAGCTTTCTTT. It translates to CASKDRSTEAFF.

This chain links TRBV4-1 with TRBJ2-1; possible D gene TRBD1, 6 bases. The CDR3 extends over 17 amino acids. CDR1 and CDR2 from the germline V gene are MGHRA and YSYEKL. Trimming shortened V by 0 bases and J by 0 bases, and 12 bases separated the two germline ends. CDR3 DNA: TGCGCCAGCAGCCAAGAGTGGGGGACAAGCTCCTACAATGAGCAGTTCTTC. Translating it yields CASSQEWGTSSYNEQFF.

For the CDR3, the DNA is TGCGCCAGCAGCCCGGAGGCACGCTTACCCACAGATACGCAGTATTTT. Protein sequence: CASSPEARLPTDTQYF. The rearrangement joins TRBV5-1 to TRBJ2-3; weak D call: TRBD2 (5 bases). Trimming removed 4 bases at V and 2 bases at J, with 17 bases between. The germline CDR1 and CDR2 sequences are SGHRS and YFSETQ. The CDR3 is 16 amino acids.

In DNA, the CDR3 is TGTGCCAGCAGCCACGACGGGCTAGCGGGAGTTGAGCAGTTCTTC. It encodes CASSHDGLAGVEQFF. V and J are TRBV7-2 and TRBJ2-1; 10 bases are shared with TRBD2. The germline CDR1 and CDR2 sequences are SGHTA and FQGNSA. This CDR3 contains 15 residues. V lost 5 bases, J lost 9 bases, and 10 bases stayed unmatched.

V gene TRBV14 combines with J gene TRBJ1-4; 7 nucleotides align to TRBD1. Germline assignment: CDR1 SGHDN and CDR2 FVKESK. V trimming: 3 bases; J trimming: 4 bases; junction bases outside the gene matches: 5. The CDR3 extends over 15 amino acids. CDR3 protein: CASSQGQSLNEKLFF. The CDR3 DNA sequence: TGTGCCAGCAGCCAGGGACAGTCCCTTAATGAAAAACTGTTTTTT.

The genes are TRBV6-5 and TRBJ2-7; 8 bases fit TRBD2. J gave up 4 bases and V 4 bases, and 12 bases lay outside the gene matches. The germline CDR1 and CDR2 sequences are MNHEY and SVGAGI. The CDR3 runs 16 residues. CDR3 region: CASSWISREATYEQYF. As DNA, the CDR3 is TGTGCCAGCAGTTGGATATCGCGGGAGGCCACTTACGAGCAGTACTTC.

This CDR3 reads CASSPTWGIGPVGGELFF. CDR3 in DNA: TGTGCCAGCTCACCGACTTGGGGGATCGGTCCAGTTGGCGGGGAGCTGTTTTTT. The rearrangement uses TRBV18 and TRBJ2-2; D is possibly TRBD1 or TRBD2 (5 bases each). V was shortened by 3 bases and J by 7 bases, with 24 bases between the two germline ends. CDR3 length equals 18 residues. The germline V gene has CDR1 KGHSH and CDR2 LQKENI.

The chain recombines TRBV28 with TRBJ2-7; D unresolved. CDR3 length: 12 residues. V lost 6 bases and J lost 3, with 9 bases in between. Germline CDR1 MDHEN, CDR2 SYDVKM. CDR3 region: CASRPLNYEQYF. The CDR3 DNA follows: TGTGCCAGCAGGCCTTTAAACTACGAGCAGTACTTC.

The gene calls are TRBV5-4 and TRBJ2-6; D is unclear. Germline V gene lookup returns CDR1 SGHNT and CDR2 YYREEE (reference sequence). Trimming took off 0 bases at V and 0 bases at J, with 7 bases between the two ends. This CDR3 contains 16 residues. The CDR3 loop reads CASSLVRSSGANVLTF. CDR3 DNA: TGTGCCAGCAGCTTGGTACGTAGCTCTGGGGCCAACGTCCTGACTTTC.

V is TRBV4-3 and J is TRBJ2-4; D is uncertain. CDR1 and CDR2 (germline): LGHNA, YSLEER. This CDR3 contains 15 residues. V was trimmed by 0 bases and J by 1 base, leaving 7 bases between them. The CDR3 bases are TGCGCCAGCAGCCAAGATGAGTGGGCCAAAAACATTCAGTACTTC. It specifies CASSQDEWAKNIQYF.

The chain combines TRBV6-5 with TRBJ1-5, with TRBD1 as a possible D gene (5 bases). The V gene lost 7 bases and the J gene lost 0 bases, with 10 bases spanning the gap. The germline V gene encodes CDR1 MNHEY and CDR2 SVGAGI. The CDR3 is made up of 14 amino acids. DNA for the CDR3: TGTGCCAGCACCACGGGGGATAGCAATCAGCCCCAGCATTTT. Its translation: CASTTGDSNQPQHF.

This clone was recorded once. The V call is TRBV6-6, the J call TRBJ2-7, with TRBD2 identical over 10 bases. Per germline, CDR1 MNHNY and CDR2 SVGAGI (reference sequence). The length of the CDR3 is 14 residues. Unmatched junction bases numbered 9, after V lost 10 bases and J lost 3 bases. The CDR3 DNA follows: TGTGCCATCATGTCTAGCGGGAGCAACTACGAGCAGTACTTC. It codes for CAIMSSGSNYEQYF.

Comment on this clone: At one end, the junction sequence differs from germline, possibly due to a read error. The V and J genes are TRBV7-7 and TRBJ2-1; 11 positions match TRBD2. CDR1 and CDR2 from the germline V gene are SSHAT and FNYEAQ (reference sequence). The CDR3 has 15 amino acids. In DNA, the CDR3 is TGTGCTAGCAGCCCCGGGACTAGCGGACCCCGGGAGCAGTTCTTC. The encoded protein is CASSPGTSGPREQFF.

V and J are TRBV19 and TRBJ2-5; 12 bases align to TRBD2. The germline CDR1 and CDR2 sequences are LNHDA and SQIVND (reference sequence). The CDR3 has 13 amino acids. Trimming removed 5 bases from V and 10 bases from J; junction bases left unmatched: 5. CDR3 in amino acids: CASSPLAGGGQYF. In nucleotides, the CDR3 is TGTGCCAGTAGTCCGCTAGCGGGAGGGGGCCAGTACTTC.